Given below is one TCR beta chain in context. Trimming removed 2 bases from V and 4 bases from J, with 15 bases in between. The CDR3 is 15 amino acids. CDR1 and CDR2 from the germline V gene are SGHDT and YYEEEE. The data derive from a study of blood T cell repertoires in COVID-19. About the study: T cells, B-cell-depleted T cells, or PBMCs provided the cDNA or gDNA that served as material.

Measured with immunoSEQ multiplex PCR; TCRdb has only the in-frame clones, and not every one. The sample lists 200,000 to 250,000 clones, 70% to 90% occurring once. V is TRBV5-6 and J is TRBJ1-1; maybe TRBD1 (5 bases). This TCR came from a human donor in a cohort sampled during active COVID-19. Sequenced: peripheral blood. CDR3 coding DNA: TGTGCCAGCAGCTTCCGCCCGGCGGGGGGCACTGAAGCTTTCTTT. This gives the protein CASSFRPAGGTEAFF. Together with reference TRBV5-6 and TRBJ1-1, the CDR3 gives the full variable domain: DAGVTQSPTHLIKTRGQQVTLRCSPKSGHDTVSWYQQALGQGPQFIFQYYEEEERQRGNFPDRFSGHQFPNYSSELNVNALLLGDSALYLCASSFRPAGGTEAFFGQGTRLTVV.